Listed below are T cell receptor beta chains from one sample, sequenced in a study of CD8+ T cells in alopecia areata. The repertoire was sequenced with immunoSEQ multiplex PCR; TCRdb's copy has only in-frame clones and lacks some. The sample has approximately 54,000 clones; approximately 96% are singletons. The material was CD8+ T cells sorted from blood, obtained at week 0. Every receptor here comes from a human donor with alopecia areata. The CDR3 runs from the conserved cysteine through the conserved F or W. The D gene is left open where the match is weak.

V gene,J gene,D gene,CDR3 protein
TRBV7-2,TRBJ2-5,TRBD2,CASSNRTSGGSETQYF
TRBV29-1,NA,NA,CSVEDTAYEQYF
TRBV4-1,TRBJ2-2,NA,CASSQGGRSGELFF
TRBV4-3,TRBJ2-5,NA,CASSQDRGFQETQYF
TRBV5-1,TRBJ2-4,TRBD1,CASSPDRATKNIQYF
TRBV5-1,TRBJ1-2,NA,CASSLAGNYGYTF
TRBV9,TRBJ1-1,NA,CASSVAVNTEAFF
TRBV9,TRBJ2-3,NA,CASSPNGAGSHTDTQYF
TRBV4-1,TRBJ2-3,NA,CASSQVRGSTDTQYF
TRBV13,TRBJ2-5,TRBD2,CASSLAGGQETQYF
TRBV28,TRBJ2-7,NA,CASTTRQGQYEQYF
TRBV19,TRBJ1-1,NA,CASSFGQMNTEAFF
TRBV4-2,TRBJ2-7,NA,CASSQPRGESYEQYF
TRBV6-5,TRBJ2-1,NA,CASSYDPAFEQFF
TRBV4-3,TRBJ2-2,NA,CASSQDFVSRGGQLFF
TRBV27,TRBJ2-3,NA,CASSRLGALLDTQYF
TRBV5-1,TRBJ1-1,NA,CASSLAGVTEAFF
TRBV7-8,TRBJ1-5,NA,CASGQGSNQPQHF
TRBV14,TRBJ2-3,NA,CASSQETRGLTDTQYF
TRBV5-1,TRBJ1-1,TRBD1,CASSLRGRYTEAFF
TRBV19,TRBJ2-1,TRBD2,CASSTPSSTSGGDYNEQFF
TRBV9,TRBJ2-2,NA,CASSVQGAGGELFF
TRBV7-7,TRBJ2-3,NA,CASSLVWADTQYF
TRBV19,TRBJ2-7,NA,CASSFSGQEGYEQYF
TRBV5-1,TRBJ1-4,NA,CASSLRLGAEGQKLFF
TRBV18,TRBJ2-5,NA,CASSPARAGDQETQYF
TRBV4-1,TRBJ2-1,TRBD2,CASSRSSGGAYNEQFF